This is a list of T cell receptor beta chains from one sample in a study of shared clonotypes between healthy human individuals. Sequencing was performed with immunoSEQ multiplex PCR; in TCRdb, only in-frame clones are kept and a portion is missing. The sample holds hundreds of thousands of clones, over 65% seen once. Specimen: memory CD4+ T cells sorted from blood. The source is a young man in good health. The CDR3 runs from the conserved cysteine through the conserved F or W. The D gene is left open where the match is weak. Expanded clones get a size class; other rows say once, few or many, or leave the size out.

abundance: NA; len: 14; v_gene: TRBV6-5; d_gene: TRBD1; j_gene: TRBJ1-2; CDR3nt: TGTGCCAGCAGCAGGACAGGCGGCGGCTATGGCTACACCTTC; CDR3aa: CASSRTGGGYGYTF
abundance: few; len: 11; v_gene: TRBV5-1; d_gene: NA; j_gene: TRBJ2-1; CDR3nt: TGCGCCAGCAGCTTGGAGTATGAGCAGTTCTTC; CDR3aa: CASSLEYEQFF
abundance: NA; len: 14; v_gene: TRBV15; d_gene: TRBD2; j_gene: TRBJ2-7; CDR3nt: TGTGCCACCAGCGGCTCTAGCGGGAGTTACGAGCAGTACTTC; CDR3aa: CATSGSSGSYEQYF
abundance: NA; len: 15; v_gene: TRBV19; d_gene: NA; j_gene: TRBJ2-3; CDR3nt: TGTGCCAGTAGTTCCCCGACAGGATCCACAGATACGCAGTATTTT; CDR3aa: CASSSPTGSTDTQYF
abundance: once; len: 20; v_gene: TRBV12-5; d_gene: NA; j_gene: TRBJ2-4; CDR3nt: TGTGCTAGTGGTTTGGTTATGTGGCCTAGCAGGACTCTAGCCAAAAACATTCAGTACTTC; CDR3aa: CASGLVMWPSRTLAKNIQYF
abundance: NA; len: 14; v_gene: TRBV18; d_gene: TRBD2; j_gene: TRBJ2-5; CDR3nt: TGTGCCAGCTCACCAAGTTGGGGGGGAGAGACCCAGTACTTC; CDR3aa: CASSPSWGGETQYF
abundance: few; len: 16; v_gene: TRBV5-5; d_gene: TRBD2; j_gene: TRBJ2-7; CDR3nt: TGTGCCAGCAGCTTAGGACTAGCGGGAGTACCGGGGGAGCAGTACTTC; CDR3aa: CASSLGLAGVPGEQYF
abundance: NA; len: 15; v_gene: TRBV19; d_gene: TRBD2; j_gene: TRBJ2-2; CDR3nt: TGTGCCAGTAGACTAGCGGGAGGCCGGACCGGGGAGCTGTTTTTT; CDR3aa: CASRLAGGRTGELFF
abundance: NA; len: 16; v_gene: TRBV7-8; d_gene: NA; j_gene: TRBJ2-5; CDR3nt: TGTGCCAGCAGCCTCGAGGACGGAGGGCCCGGAGAGACCCAGTACTTC; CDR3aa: CASSLEDGGPGETQYF
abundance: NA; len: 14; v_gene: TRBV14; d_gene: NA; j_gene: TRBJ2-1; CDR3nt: TGTGCCAGCAGCCAGGGTGGCTACTACAATGAGCAGTTCTTC; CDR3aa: CASSQGGYYNEQFF
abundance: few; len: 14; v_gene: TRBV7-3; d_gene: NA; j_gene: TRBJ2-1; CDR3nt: TGTGCCAGCAGCTTAAGCCTAGTGGGCAATGAGCAGTTCTTC; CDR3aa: CASSLSLVGNEQFF
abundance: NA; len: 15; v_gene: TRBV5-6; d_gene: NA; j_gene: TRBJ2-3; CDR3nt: TGTGCCAGCAGCTTGGGGACCGCTGGCACAGATACGCAGTATTTT; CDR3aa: CASSLGTAGTDTQYF
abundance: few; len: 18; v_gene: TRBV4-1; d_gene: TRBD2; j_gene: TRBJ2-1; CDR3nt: TGCGCCAGCAGCCAAGAATCCGGGACTAGCGGGAGATGGCATGAGCAGTTCTTC; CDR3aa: CASSQESGTSGRWHEQFF
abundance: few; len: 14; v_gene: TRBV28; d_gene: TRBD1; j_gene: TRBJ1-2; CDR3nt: TGTGCCAGCAGCCAACCGGACAGGAACTATGGCTACACCTTC; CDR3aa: CASSQPDRNYGYTF
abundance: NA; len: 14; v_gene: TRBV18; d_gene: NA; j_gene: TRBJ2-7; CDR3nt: TGTGCCAGCTCACCACCAGGTTACTCCTACGAGCAGTACTTC; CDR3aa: CASSPPGYSYEQYF
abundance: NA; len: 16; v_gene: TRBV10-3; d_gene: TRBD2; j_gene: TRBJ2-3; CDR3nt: TGTGCCATCAGTGAGAGAGCCGGGACTATCACAGATACGCAGTATTTT; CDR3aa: CAISERAGTITDTQYF
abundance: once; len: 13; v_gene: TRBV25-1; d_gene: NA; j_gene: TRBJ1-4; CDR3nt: TGTGCCAGCAGTGAATCCGGGGGTGAAAAACTGTTTTTT; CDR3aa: CASSESGGEKLFF
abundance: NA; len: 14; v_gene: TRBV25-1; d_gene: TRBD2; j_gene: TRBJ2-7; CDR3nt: TGTGCCAGCAGTGGACTAGCGGGAAACTACGAGCAGTACTTC; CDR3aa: CASSGLAGNYEQYF
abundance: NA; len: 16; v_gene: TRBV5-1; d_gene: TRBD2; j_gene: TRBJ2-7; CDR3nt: TGCGCCAGCAGCGCCTCCCCCAGCGGGAGGATCGTCGAGCAGTACTTC; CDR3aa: CASSASPSGRIVEQYF
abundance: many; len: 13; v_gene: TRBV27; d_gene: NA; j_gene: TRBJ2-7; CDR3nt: TGTGCCAGTCGTGATGACTACCTTGACGAGCAGTACTTC; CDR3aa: CASRDDYLDEQYF
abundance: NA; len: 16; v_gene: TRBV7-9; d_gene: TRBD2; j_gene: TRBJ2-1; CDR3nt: TGTGCCAGCAGCTTAGGAAGCGGGGTTTCCTACAATGAGCAGTTCTTC; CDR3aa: CASSLGSGVSYNEQFF
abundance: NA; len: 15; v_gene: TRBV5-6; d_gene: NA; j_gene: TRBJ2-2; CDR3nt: TGTGCCAGCAGCGGCGGGACATCCGACACCGGGGAGCTGTTTTTT; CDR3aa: CASSGGTSDTGELFF
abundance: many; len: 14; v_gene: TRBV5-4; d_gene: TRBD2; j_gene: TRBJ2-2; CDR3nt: TGTGCCAGCAGCTATACTAGCGTACCCGGGGAGCTGTTTTTT; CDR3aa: CASSYTSVPGELFF
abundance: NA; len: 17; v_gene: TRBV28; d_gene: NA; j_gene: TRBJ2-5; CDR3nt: TGTGCCAGCAGTTTACCTCCACAGGGTAACAAGGGAGAGACCCAGTACTTC; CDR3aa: CASSLPPQGNKGETQYF
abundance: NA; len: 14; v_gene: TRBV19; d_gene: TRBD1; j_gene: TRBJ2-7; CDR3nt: TGTGCCAGTAGACCGGGACAGGGTTCCAACGAGCAGTACTTC; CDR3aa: CASRPGQGSNEQYF
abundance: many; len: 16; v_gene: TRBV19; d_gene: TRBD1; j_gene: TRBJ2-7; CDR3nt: TGTGCCAGTAGTGCTACCGGGACAGGGCGTCCTGCGGAGCAGTACTTC; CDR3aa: CASSATGTGRPAEQYF
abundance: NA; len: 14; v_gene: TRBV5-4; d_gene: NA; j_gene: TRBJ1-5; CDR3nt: TGTGCCAGCAGCTTATATGGAGGGGGTCAGCCCCAGCATTTT; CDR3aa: CASSLYGGGQPQHF
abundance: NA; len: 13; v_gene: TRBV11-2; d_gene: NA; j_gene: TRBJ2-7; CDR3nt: TGTGCCAGCAGCTCCATGGCGCGGGACGAGCAGTACTTC; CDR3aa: CASSSMARDEQYF
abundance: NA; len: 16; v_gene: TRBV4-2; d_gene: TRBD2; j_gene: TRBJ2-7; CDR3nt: TGTGCCAGCAGCCGGAATCTAGCGGGGAGCTCCTACGAGCAGTACTTC; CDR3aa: CASSRNLAGSSYEQYF
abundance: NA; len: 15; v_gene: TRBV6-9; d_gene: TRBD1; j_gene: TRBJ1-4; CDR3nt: TGTGCCAGCAGTCCGCACAGGGGAAGAAAGGAAAAACTGTTTTTT; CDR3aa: CASSPHRGRKEKLFF
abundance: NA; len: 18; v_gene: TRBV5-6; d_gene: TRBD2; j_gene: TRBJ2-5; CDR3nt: TGTGCCAGCAGCATTAGACTAGCGGGAGGCCCCAGACAAGAGACCCAGTACTTC; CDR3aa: CASSIRLAGGPRQETQYF
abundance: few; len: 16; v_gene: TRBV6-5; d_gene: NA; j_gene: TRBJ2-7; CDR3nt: TGTGCCAGCAGTTACGACTTAGAGCGGTCACGATACGAGCAGTACTTC; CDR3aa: CASSYDLERSRYEQYF
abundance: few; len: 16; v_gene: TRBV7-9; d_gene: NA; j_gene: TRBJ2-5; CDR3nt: TGTGCCAGCAGCTTAGGCCCAGGGGTAGGCCCAGAGACCCAGTACTTC; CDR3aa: CASSLGPGVGPETQYF
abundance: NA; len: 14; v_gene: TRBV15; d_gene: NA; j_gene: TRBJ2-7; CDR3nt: TGTGCCACCAGCCTAATGGCAGGGTTGTACGAGCAGTACTTC; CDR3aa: CATSLMAGLYEQYF
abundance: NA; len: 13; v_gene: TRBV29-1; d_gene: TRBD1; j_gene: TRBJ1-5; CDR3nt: TGCAGCGGGGGGACAGGGAGGGGTCAGCCCCAGCATTTT; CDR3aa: CSGGTGRGQPQHF
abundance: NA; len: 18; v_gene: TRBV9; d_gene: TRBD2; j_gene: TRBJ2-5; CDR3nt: TGTGCCAGCAGCGTAGGGGCCGGACTAGCGGAGAAGGGTGAGACCCAGTACTTC; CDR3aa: CASSVGAGLAEKGETQYF
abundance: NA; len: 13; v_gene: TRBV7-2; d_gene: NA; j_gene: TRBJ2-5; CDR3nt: TGTGCCAGCAGCTGGGGGTTCGGGGAGACCCAGTACTTC; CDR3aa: CASSWGFGETQYF
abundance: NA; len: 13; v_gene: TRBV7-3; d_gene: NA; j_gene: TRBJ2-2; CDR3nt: TGTGCCAGCAGCTTAACTAGCGCCGGGGAGCTGTTTTTT; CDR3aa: CASSLTSAGELFF
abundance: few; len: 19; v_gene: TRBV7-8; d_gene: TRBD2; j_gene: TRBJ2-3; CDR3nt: TGTGCCAGCAGCCGAAGGGCAGCATTAGGCGGGAGCCGCACAGATACGCAGTATTTT; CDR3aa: CASSRRAALGGSRTDTQYF
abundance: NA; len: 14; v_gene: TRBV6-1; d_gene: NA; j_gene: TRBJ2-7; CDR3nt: TGTGCCAGCAGATTAAATAGACTGGGGAACGAGCAGTACTTC; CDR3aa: CASRLNRLGNEQYF
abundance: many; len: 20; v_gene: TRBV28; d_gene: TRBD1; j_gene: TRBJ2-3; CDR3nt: TGTGCCAGCAGCCAAAGACAGGGATGGTCCCTGGTAACCGGAACAGATACGCAGTATTTT; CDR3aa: CASSQRQGWSLVTGTDTQYF
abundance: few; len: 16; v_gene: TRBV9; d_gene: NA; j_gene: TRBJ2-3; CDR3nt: TGTGCCAGCAGCGTAGGTGGGCGGACTAGCACAGATACGCAGTATTTT; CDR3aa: CASSVGGRTSTDTQYF
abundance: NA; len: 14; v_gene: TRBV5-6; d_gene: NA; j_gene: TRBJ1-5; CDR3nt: TGTGCCAGCAGCATAGGACTGACGGGTCAGCCCCAGCATTTT; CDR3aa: CASSIGLTGQPQHF
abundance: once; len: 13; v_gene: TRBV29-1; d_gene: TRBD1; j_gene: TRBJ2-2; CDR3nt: TGCAGCGGTCAGGGACAGGGGAACGGGGAGCTGTTTTTT; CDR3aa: CSGQGQGNGELFF
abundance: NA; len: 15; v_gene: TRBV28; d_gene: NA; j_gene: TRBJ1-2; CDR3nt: TGTGCCAGCAGTTTAGGACTATTTATGGACTATGGCTACACCTTC; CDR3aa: CASSLGLFMDYGYTF
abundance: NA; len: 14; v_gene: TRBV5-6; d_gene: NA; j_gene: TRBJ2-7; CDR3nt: TGTGCCAGCAGCTTTTACGGGACGGCTTACGAGCAGTACTTC; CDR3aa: CASSFYGTAYEQYF
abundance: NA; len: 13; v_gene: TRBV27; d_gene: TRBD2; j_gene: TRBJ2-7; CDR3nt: TGTGCCAGCAGTACTAACCGGTGGGGGGGGAATTTTTTC; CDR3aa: CASSTNRWGGNFF
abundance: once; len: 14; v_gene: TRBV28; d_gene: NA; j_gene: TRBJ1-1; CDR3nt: TGTGCCAGCAATACTTTGGAAACTAACACTGAAGCTTTCTTT; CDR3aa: CASNTLETNTEAFF
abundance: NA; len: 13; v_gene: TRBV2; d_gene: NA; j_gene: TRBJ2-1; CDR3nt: TGTGCCAGCAGCAGTGAAATAGGACATGAGCAGTTCTTC; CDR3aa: CASSSEIGHEQFF
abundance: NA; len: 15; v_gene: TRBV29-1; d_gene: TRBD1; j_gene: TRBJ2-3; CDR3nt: TGCAGCGGCAAAGGGGGGACAGGGAGCACAGATACGCAGTATTTT; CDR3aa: CSGKGGTGSTDTQYF
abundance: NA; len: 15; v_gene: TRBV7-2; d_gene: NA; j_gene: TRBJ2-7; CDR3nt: TGTGCCAGCAGCTTAGACTGGCGGAGGGCCTACGAGCAGTACTTC; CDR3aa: CASSLDWRRAYEQYF
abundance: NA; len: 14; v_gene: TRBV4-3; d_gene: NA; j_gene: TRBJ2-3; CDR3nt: TGCGCCAGCAGCCAAGAAAGCAGCACAGATACGCAGTATTTT; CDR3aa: CASSQESSTDTQYF
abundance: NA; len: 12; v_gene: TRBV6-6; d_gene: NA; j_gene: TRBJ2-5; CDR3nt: TGTGCCAGCAGCTCTCTAATGGGGACCCAGTACTTC; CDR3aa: CASSSLMGTQYF
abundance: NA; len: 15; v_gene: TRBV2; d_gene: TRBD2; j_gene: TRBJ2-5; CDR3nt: TGTGCCAGCAGTGACCGGACTAGCGGGGAGGAGGCCCAGTACTTC; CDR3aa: CASSDRTSGEEAQYF